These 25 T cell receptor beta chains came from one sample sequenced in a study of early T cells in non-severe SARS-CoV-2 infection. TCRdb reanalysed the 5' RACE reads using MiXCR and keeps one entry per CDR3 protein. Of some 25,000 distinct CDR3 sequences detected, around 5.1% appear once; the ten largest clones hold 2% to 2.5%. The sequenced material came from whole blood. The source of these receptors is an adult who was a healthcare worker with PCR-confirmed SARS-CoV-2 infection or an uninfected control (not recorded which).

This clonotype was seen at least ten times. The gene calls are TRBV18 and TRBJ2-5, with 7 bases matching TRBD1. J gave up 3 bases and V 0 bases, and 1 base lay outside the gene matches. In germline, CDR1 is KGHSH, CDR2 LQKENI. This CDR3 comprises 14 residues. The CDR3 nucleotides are TGTGCCAGCTCACCACCGGGACAGAAAGAGACCCAGTACTTC. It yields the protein CASSPPGQKETQYF.

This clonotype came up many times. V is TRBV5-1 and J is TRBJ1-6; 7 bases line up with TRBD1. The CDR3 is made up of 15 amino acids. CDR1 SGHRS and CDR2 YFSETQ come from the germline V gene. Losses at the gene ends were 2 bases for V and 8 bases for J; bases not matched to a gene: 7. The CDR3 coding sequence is TGCGCCAGCAGCTTCTCAGGGGGGGACTATTCACCCCTCCACTTT. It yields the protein CASSFSGGDYSPLHF.

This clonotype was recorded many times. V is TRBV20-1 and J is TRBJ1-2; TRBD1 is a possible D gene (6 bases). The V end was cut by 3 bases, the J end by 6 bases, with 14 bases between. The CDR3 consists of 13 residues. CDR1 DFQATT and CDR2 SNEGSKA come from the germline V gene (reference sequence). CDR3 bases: TGCAGTGCTAGGGGGGCGCGGGGTCATGGCTACACCTTC. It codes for CSARGARGHGYTF.

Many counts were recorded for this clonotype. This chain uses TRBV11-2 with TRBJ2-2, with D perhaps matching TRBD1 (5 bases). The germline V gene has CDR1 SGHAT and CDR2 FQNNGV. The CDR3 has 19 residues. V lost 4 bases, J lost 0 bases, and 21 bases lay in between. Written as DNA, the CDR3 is TGTGCCAGCAGCTACCCGACAGAGCCAACTAATTCGAACACCGGGGAGCTGTTTTTT. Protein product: CASSYPTEPTNSNTGELFF.

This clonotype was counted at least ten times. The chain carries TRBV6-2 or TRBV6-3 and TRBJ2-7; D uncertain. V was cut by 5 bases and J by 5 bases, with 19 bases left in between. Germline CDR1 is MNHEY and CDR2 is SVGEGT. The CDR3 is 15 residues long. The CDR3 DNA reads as TGTGCCAGCAGTGACCCTGGGCAGGTAATCCACGAGCAGTACTTC. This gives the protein CASSDPGQVIHEQYF.

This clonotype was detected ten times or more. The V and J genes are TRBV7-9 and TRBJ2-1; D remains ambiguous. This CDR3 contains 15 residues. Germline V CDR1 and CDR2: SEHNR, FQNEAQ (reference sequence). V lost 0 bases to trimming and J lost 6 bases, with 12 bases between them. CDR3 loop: CASSLARPNSNEQFF. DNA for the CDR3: TGTGCCAGCAGCTTAGCGAGGCCCAATTCCAATGAGCAGTTCTTC. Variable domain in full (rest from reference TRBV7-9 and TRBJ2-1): DTGVSQNPRHKITKRGQNVTFRCDPISEHNRLYWYRQTLGQGPEFLTYFQNEAQLEKSRLLSDRFSAERPKGSFSTLEIQRTEQGDSAMYLCASSLARPNSNEQFFGPGTRLTVL.

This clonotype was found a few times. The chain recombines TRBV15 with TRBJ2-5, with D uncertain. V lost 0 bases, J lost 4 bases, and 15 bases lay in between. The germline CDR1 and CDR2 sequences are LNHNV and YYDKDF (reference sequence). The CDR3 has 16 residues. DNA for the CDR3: TGTGCCACCAGCAGAGAGAGGACGCGCCCTCCAGAGACCCAGTACTTC. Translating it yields CATSRERTRPPETQYF.

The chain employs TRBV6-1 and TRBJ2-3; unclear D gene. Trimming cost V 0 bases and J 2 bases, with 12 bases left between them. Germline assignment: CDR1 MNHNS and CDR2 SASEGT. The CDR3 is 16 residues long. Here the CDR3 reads CASSEAGPRITDTQYF. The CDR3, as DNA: TGTGCCAGCAGTGAAGCGGGTCCTAGGATCACAGATACGCAGTATTTT.

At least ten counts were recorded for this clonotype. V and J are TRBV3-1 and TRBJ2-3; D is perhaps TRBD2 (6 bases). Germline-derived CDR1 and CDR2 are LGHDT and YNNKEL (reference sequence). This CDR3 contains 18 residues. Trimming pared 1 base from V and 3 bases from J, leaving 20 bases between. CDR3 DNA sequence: TGTGCCAGCAGCCAAGTAGGTGGAAGGAGAGGAGGGACAGATACGCAGTATTTT. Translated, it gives CASSQVGGRRGGTDTQYF.

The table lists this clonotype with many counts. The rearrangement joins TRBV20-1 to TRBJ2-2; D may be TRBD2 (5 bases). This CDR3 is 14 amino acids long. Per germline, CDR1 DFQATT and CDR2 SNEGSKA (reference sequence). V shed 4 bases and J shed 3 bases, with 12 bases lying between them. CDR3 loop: CSATRHGDTGELFF. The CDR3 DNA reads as TGCAGTGCTACCCGACACGGGGACACCGGGGAGCTGTTTTTT.

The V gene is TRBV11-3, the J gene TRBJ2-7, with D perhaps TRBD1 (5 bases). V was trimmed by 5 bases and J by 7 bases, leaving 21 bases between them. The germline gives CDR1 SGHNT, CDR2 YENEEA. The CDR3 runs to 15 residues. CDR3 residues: CASSKEGQGVGEQYF. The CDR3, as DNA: TGTGCCAGCAGCAAAGAAGGGCAGGGTGTCGGGGAGCAGTACTTC.

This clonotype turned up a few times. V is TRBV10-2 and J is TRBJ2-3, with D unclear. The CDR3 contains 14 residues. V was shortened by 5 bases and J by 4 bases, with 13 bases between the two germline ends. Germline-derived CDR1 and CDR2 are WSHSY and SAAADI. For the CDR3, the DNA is TGCGCCAGCAGTCCCGCTAGTTCTGCAGATACGCAGTATTTT. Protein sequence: CASSPASSADTQYF.

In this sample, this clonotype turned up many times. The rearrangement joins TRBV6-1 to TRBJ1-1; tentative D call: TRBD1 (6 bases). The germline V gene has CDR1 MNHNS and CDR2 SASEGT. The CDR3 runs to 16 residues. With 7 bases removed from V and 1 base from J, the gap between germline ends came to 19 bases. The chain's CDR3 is CASTMGAPLKNTEAFF. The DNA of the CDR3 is TGTGCCAGCACCATGGGGGCTCCACTTAAGAACACTGAAGCTTTCTTT.

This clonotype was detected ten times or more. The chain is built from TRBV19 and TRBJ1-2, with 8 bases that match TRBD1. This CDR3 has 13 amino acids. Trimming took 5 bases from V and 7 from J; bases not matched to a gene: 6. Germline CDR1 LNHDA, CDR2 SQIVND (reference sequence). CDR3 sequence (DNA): TGTGCCAGTAGTTTCAGGACAGGGTCTGGCTACACCTTC. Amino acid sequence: CASSFRTGSGYTF.

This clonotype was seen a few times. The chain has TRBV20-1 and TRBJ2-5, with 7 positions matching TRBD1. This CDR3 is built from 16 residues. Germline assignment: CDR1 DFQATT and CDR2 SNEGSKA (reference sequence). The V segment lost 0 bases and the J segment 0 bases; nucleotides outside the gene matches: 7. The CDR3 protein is CSARDQLDRYQETQYF. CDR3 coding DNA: TGCAGTGCTAGAGATCAGCTGGACAGGTACCAAGAGACCCAGTACTTC.

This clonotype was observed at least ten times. CDR3 coding DNA: TGCGCCAGCAACGTTGATCGACTAACGCAGTATTTT. Encoded protein: CASNVDRLTQYF. The rearrangement joins TRBV5-1 to TRBJ2-3; TRBD2 is a possible D gene (5 bases). Per germline, CDR1 SGHRS and CDR2 YFSETQ. This CDR3 contains 12 residues. With 6 bases removed from V and 9 bases from J, the gap between germline ends came to 14 bases.

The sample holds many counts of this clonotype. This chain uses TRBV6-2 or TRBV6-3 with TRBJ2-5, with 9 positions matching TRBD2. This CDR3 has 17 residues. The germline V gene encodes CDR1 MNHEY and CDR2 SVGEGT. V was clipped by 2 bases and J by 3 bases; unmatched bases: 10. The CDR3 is CASSYPLSGGSKETQYF. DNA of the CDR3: TGTGCCAGCAGTTACCCCCTCAGCGGGGGGTCCAAAGAGACCCAGTACTTC.

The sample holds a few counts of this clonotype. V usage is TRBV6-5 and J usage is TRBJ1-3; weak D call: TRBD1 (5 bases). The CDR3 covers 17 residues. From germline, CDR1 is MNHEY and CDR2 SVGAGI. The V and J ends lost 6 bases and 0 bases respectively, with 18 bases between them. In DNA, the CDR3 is TGTGCCAGCAGCGGCCGTACCTCGGGGGGCTCTGGAAACACCATATATTTT. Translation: CASSGRTSGGSGNTIYF.

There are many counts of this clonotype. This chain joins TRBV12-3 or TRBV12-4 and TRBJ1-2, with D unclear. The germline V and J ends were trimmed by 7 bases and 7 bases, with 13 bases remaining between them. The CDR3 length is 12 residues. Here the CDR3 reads CASTPRAGGYTF. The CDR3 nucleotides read TGTGCCAGCACCCCTCGGGCTGGTGGCTACACCTTC.

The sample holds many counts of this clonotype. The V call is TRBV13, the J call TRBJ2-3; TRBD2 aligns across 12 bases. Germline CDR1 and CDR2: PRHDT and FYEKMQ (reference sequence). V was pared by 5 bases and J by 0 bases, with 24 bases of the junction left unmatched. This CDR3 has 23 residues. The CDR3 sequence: CASSPRALSITSGGPLSTDTQYF. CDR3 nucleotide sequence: TGTGCCAGCAGCCCTCGGGCTCTCTCCATTACTAGCGGGGGGCCCCTCAGCACAGATACGCAGTATTTT.

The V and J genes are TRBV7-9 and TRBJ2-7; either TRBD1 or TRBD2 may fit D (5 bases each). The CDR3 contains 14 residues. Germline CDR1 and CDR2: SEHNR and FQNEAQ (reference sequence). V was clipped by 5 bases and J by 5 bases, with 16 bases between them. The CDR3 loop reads CASSHGAGLDEQYF. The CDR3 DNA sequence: TGTGCCAGCAGCCACGGGGCAGGGCTGGACGAGCAGTACTTC.

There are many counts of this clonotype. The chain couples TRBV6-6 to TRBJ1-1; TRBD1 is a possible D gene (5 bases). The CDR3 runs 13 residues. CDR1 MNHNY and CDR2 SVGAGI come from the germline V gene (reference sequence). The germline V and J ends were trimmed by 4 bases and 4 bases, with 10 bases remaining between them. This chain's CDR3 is CASSSGWGTEAFF. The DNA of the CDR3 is TGTGCCAGCAGTTCAGGGTGGGGCACTGAAGCTTTCTTT.

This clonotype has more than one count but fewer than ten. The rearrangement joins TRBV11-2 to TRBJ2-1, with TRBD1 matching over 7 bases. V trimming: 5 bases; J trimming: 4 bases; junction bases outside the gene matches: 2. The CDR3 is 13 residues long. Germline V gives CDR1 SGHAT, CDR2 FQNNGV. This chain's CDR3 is CASSLDRYNEQFF. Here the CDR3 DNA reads TGTGCCAGCAGCCTGGACAGGTACAATGAGCAGTTCTTC. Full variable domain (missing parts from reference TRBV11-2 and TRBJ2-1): EAGVAQSPRYKIIEKRQSVAFWCNPISGHATLYWYQQILGQGPKLLIQFQNNGVVDDSQLPKDRFSAERLKGVDSTLKIQPAKLEDSAVYLCASSLDRYNEQFFGPGTRLTVL.

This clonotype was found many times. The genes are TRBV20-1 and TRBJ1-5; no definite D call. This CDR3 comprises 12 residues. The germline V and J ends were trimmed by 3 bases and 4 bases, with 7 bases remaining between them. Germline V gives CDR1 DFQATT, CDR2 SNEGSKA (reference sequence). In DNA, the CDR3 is TGCAGTGCTAGTCAAAGTAATCAGCCCCAGCATTTT. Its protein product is CSASQSNQPQHF.

CDR3 amino acids: CASSSRTGLAQYF. CDR3 coding DNA: TGTGCCAGCAGCTCGCGAACCGGACTCGCCCAGTATTTT. J is TRBJ2-3 and V is TRBV7-6, with TRBD2 as a possible D gene (5 bases). The CDR3 consists of 13 residues. V was cut by 4 bases and J by 12 bases, with 17 bases left in between. Germline values: CDR1 SGHVS, CDR2 FNYEAQ.